This entry is about one T cell receptor (beta chain). Its antigen is not known. Sequencing was performed with immunoSEQ multiplex PCR; in TCRdb, only in-frame clones are kept and a portion is missing. The table includes roughly 36,000 clones, around 80% detected once. This sample is part of a study of OX40 agonist ivuxolimab in advanced cancers. Study summary: Those treated in dose escalation had hepatocellular carcinoma, melanoma, renal cell cancer or head and neck cancer. Overall study findings and caveats: Relative to CD4+ cells, CD8+ T cells on average had more expanded clones. At doses 0.1 to 3.0 mg/kg, CD4+ and CD8+ clones expanded.

The length of the CDR3 is 16 residues. V gave up 5 bases and J gave up 2 bases, with 19 bases separating them. Looked up from germline, CDR1 is PRHDT and CDR2 is FYEKMQ (reference sequence). The sequence came from an adult with an advanced solid tumor such as melanoma, head and neck, liver or kidney cancer. Sequencing used CD4+ or CD8+ T cells sorted from blood, obtained in a trial of the OX40 agonist ivuxolimab. J is TRBJ2-7 and V is TRBV13; D possibly matches TRBD1 or TRBD2 (5 bases each). The CDR3, as DNA: TGTGCCAGCAGCCCCCGTTGGGACGGAACAACCTACGAGCAGTACTTC. Residues: CASSPRWDGTTYEQYF. The entire variable domain, with the rest obtained from reference TRBV13 and TRBJ2-7, is as follows: AAGVIQSPRHLIKEKRETATLKCYPIPRHDTVYWYQQGPGQDPQFLISFYEKMQSDKGSIPDRFSAQQFSDYHSELNMSSLELGDSALYFCASSPRWDGTTYEQYFGPGTRLTVT.